This TCR beta chain was captured by sequencing in a study of shared clonotypes between healthy human individuals. Study results and caveats: Naive CD4 clonotypes were shared across a handful of donors at 5% to 6%. Relative to memory subsets, naive subsets generally showed larger estimated richness.

CDR3 length: 18 residues. The J segment lost 0 bases and the V segment lost 10 bases, leaving 17 bases of the junction unmatched. Germline V gene sequence: CDR1 MDHEN, CDR2 SYDVKM. On this clone itself: Its target is not known.

Sequencing used immunoSEQ multiplex PCR; TCRdb keeps in-frame clones, though not all of them. The sample lists fewer than 1.6 million clones; roughly 98.5% were seen once. The sample comprised naive CD4+ T cells sorted from blood. The subset is: CD45RA+ positively selected. The V gene is TRBV28, the J gene TRBJ2-1; 8 bases line up with TRBD2. The receptor comes from a man aged 25-45 years in good health. This chain's CDR3 is CATHHQSGSASSYNEQFF. The CDR3 DNA follows: TGTGCCACGCACCACCAAAGCGGGAGTGCCAGCTCCTACAATGAGCAGTTCTTC.